This T cell receptor beta chain was sequenced during a study of cytomegalovirus exposure and HLA in healthy donors. Study observations and caveats: The CMV antigen specificity of a few CMV-associated chains was confirmed through in vitro analysis. Both high specificity and high sensitivity reportedly marked the classifier's diagnosis of cytomegalovirus status. According to the study, around 160 TCR beta chains were cytomegalovirus-associated.

Sequencing was performed with immunoSEQ multiplex PCR; in TCRdb, only in-frame clones are kept and a portion is missing. The repertoire holds 150,000 to 200,000 clones, with around 86% as singletons. Trimming pared 4 bases from V and 1 base from J, leaving 17 bases between. The CDR3 spans 15 residues. In germline, CDR1 is SQVTM, CDR2 ANQGSEA. Concerning this clone: Its antigen is unidentified.

The donors were part of the validation cohort, which consisted of under 150 subjects and was separate from the first cohort of 666 subjects. This receptor was identified in a man aged 25-40 years in good health and CMV-seropositive. The chain combines TRBV29-1 with TRBJ2-7; D not resolved. Sequencing was carried out using PBMCs. The CDR3 loop is CSVVGRAPLSYEQYF. The CDR3 coding sequence is TGCAGCGTTGTCGGTCGGGCCCCTCTTTCCTACGAGCAGTACTTC.